A single sample is the source of the 13 T cell receptor beta chains below, sequenced in a study of shared clonotypes between healthy human individuals. TCRdb's table, derived via immunoSEQ multiplex PCR, lists solely in-frame clones and lacks some. The sample lists about 1.1 million clones, 60% to 85% occurring once. Material: memory CD4+ T cells from PBMCs. The subset was: CD45RA-negative fraction. Source of these receptors: a young man in good health. Some clones in this sample may be carry-over from other donors' samples.

Worth noting for this clone: A far larger clone is one nucleotide away, so this likely arose from a read error. The chain has TRBV11-2 and TRBJ1-2, with 8 bases lining up with TRBD1. Trimming took 3 bases from V and 3 from J; bases not matched to a gene: 0. Germline CDR1 is SGHAT and CDR2 is FQNNGV. This CDR3 is 13 amino acids long. In DNA form, the CDR3 reads TGTGCCAGCAGCTTGACAGGGGACTATGGCTACACCTTC. Residues: CASSLTGDYGYTF.

The chain has TRBV19 and TRBJ1-1; D call uncertain. The CDR3 extends over 13 amino acids. Between the trimmed V and J ends, which lost 4 bases and 2 bases, there was a span of 8 bases. Per germline, CDR1 LNHDA and CDR2 SQIVND (reference sequence). CDR3 nucleotides: TGTGCCAGTAGTAGAGTCCCAAACACTGAAGCTTTCTTT. Translated: CASSRVPNTEAFF.

The chain uses TRBV7-2 and TRBJ2-3; 7 nucleotides align to TRBD1. Germline CDR1 and CDR2: SGHTA and FQGNSA. The CDR3 contains 15 residues. J lost 6 bases, V lost 5 bases, and 11 bases had no gene match. CDR3 sequence (DNA): TGTGCCAGCAGCGTTAACAGGGGTCCCCCGGATACGCAGTATTTT. It is translated as CASSVNRGPPDTQYF.

The chain couples TRBV7-2 to TRBJ2-7, with D tentatively TRBD2 (6 bases). The CDR3 contains 14 residues. The V gene's germline CDR1 is SGHTA and CDR2 FQGNSA. The ends were cut back, 4 bases at V and 6 bases at J, with 16 bases in the middle. CDR3 region: CASSSGGVRTEQYF. The CDR3 DNA reads as TGTGCCAGCAGCTCCGGCGGGGTAAGGACCGAGCAGTACTTC.

The CDR3 DNA follows: TGTGCCAGCAGTGCCCAGGGACTAGCGGGAGGGGGTGCAGAGACCCAGTACTTC. Its translation is CASSAQGLAGGGAETQYF. The chain is built from TRBV6-1 and TRBJ2-5, with 16 nucleotides matching TRBD2. V lost 4 bases, J lost 4 bases, and 9 bases stayed unmatched. This CDR3 contains 18 residues. Per germline, CDR1 MNHNS and CDR2 SASEGT.

This rearrangement joins TRBV10-3 to TRBJ1-5; 11 bases align to TRBD1. Germline V gene data show CDR1 as ENHRY and CDR2 as SYGVKD. V shed 6 bases, J shed 1 base, and the junction held 5 bases outside the gene matches. The CDR3 has 16 residues. DNA of the CDR3: TGTGCCATCAGCGGACAGGGGGCGGGGAGCAATCAGCCCCAGCATTTT. This codes for CAISGQGAGSNQPQHF.

V and J are TRBV28 and TRBJ1-3; D might be TRBD1 (5 bases). The V end lost 5 bases, the J end lost 0 bases, and 14 bases lay between the germline ends. The germline CDR1 and CDR2 sequences are MDHEN and SYDVKM. The CDR3 sequence is 16 residues long. CDR3 nucleotides: TGTGCCAGCAGTACCCCCCGGGACGGCTCTGGAAACACCATATATTTT. Translated: CASSTPRDGSGNTIYF.

This clone has a handful of counts. The chain carries TRBV10-3 and TRBJ2-1; D is unclear. This CDR3 region has 14 residues. Trimming took off 5 bases at V and 5 bases at J, with 13 bases between the two ends. Germline values: CDR1 ENHRY, CDR2 SYGVKD. CDR3 protein: CAISPGSVNNEQFF. The DNA for the CDR3 is TGTGCCATCAGTCCGGGCTCCGTCAACAATGAGCAGTTCTTC.

The chain links TRBV2 to TRBJ2-1; TRBD2 matches at 10 bases. Germline V lookup: CDR1 SNHLY, CDR2 FYNNEI. CDR3 length equals 15 residues. Germline trimming cut 7 bases from V and 5 bases from J; bases unmatched to any gene: 8. The CDR3 spells CASTLEGLANNEQFF. CDR3 nucleotide sequence: TGTGCCAGCACTCTCGAGGGACTAGCGAACAATGAGCAGTTCTTC.

This clone was counted at least ten times. Other nucleotide sequences from this sample produce the same CDR3. V usage is TRBV5-1 and J usage is TRBJ2-5, with TRBD2 matching over 8 bases. V shed 0 bases and J 0 bases; nucleotides not matched to a gene: 7. CDR3 length: 17 amino acids. Germline lookup yields CDR1 SGHRS and CDR2 YFSETQ. The CDR3, as DNA: TGCGCCAGCAGCTTGGGTGCGGGAGGCCACTACCAAGAGACCCAGTACTTC. It is translated as CASSLGAGGHYQETQYF.

In its sample, this clone was seen a few times. The J gene is TRBJ1-2, the V gene TRBV27, with a possible D match to TRBD1 (6 bases). This CDR3 is 14 amino acids long. The germline CDR1 and CDR2 sequences are MNHEY and SMNVEV (reference sequence). V lost 0 bases and J 7 bases, leaving 12 bases between the germline ends. CDR3 nucleotides: TGTGCCAGCAGTTTATCACAGGGCGGGTCTGGCTACACCTTC. This gives the protein CASSLSQGGSGYTF.

The chain recombines TRBV6-1 with TRBJ1-2; no firm D call. Trimming took 5 bases from V and 5 from J, leaving 9 bases between them. Germline CDR1 and CDR2: MNHNS and SASEGT. The CDR3 is made up of 12 amino acids. CDR3 amino acids: CASSPQAYGYTF. For the CDR3, the DNA is TGTGCCAGCAGTCCCCAGGCATATGGCTACACCTTC.

The chain has TRBV30 and TRBJ2-5, with 9 bases fitting TRBD1. Judging by the DNA end, TRBJ2-7 fits better; the J call may be wrong. The germline V gene has CDR1 GTSNPN and CDR2 SVGIG (reference sequence). The CDR3 loop spans 14 amino acids. The CDR3 protein is CAWSKGGQGYEQYF. The DNA of the CDR3 is TGTGCCTGGAGTAAGGGGGGACAGGGTTACGAGCAGTACTTC.